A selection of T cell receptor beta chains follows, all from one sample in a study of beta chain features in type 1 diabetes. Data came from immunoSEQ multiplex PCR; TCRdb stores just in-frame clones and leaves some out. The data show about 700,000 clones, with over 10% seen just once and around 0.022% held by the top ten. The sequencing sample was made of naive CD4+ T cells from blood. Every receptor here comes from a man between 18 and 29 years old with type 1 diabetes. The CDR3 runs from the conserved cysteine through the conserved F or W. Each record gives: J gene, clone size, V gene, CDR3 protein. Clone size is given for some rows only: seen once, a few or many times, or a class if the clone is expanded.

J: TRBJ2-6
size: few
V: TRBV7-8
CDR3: CASSLAFSPQGWIVSGANVLTF

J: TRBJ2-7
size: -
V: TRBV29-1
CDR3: CSVKPSGGGYEQYF

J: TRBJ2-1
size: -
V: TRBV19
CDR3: CASSTLPDSYNEQFF

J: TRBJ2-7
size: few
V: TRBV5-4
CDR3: CASSLTGDYEQYF

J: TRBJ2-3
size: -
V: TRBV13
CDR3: CASSLGFAGGPSDTQYF

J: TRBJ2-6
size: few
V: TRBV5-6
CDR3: CASSLVEGSSGANVLTF

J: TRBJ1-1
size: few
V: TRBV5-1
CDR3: CASSTRGAYTEAFF

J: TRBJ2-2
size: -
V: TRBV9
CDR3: CASSVAGTGGTGELFF

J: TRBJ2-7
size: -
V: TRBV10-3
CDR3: CASRQNQDSYEQYF

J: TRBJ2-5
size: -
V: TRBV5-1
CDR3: CASSQKETQYF

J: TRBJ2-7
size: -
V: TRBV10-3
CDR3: CASSYNPSPNTEQYF

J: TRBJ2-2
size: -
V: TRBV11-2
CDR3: CASSLASPGDTGELFF

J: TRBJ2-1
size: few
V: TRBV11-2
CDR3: CASASAAEEQFF

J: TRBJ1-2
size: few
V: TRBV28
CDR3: CASGTGLNYGYTF

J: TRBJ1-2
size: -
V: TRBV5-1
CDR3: CASSLRQGDGYTF

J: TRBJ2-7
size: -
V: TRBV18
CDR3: CASSPGGHFEQYF

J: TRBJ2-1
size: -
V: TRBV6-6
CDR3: CASTAGYEQFF

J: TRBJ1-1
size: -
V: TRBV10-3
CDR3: CATRGGYTEAFF

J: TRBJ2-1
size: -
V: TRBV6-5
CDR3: CASSRGSYNEQFF

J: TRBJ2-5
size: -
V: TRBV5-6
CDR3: CASSLTGTEETQYF

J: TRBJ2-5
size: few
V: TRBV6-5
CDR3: CASRQETQYF

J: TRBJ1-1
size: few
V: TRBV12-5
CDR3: CASGLVQGSVLFF

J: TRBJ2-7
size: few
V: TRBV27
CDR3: CASSPGTGLPYEQYF

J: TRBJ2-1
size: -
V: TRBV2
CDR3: CASSLDSPYNEQFF

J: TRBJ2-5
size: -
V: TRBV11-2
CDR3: CASSLGDRETQYF

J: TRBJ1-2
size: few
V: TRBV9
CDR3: CASSVGSGSFHGYTF

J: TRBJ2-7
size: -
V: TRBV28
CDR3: CASNPIGATYEQYF

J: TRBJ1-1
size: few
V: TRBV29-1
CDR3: CSVGPSPGTGENTEAFF

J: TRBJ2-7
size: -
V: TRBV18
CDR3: CASSPISLESYEQYF

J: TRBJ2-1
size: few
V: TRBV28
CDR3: CATKTPGQGFIDEQFF

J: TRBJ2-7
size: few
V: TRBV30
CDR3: CAWDVDGTYEQYF

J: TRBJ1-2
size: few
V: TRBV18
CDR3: CASSSRQSEGNGYTF

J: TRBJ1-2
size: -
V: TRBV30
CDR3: CVGTGTAREGGYTF

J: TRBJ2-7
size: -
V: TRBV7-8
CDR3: CASSLVAGIEQYF

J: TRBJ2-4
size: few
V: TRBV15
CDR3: CATSRAVAEGSGNIQYF

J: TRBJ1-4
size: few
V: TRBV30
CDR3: CAWRQGAANEKLFF

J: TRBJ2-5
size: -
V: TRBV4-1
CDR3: CASSQGGVEETQYF

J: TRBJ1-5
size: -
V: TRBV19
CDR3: CATSGVAQPQHF

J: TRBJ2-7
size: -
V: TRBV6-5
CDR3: CASSYTTGATSYEQYF

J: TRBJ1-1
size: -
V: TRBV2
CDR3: CASSGYRIKNTEAFF

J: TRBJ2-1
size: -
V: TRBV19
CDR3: CASSIKGGRGPHEQFF

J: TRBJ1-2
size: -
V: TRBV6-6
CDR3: CASSYTVRADYGYTF

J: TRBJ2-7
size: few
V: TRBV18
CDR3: CASSPEVGGAYEQYF

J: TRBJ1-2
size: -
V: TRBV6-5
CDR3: CASSYSNLRGSYGYTF

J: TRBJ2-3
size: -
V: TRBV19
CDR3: CASNRGGGADTQYF

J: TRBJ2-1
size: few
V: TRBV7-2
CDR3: CASSWSGGPSNEQFF

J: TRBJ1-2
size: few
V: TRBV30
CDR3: CAWSLDLYGYTF

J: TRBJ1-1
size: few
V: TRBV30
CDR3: CAWSDRGRRTEAFF

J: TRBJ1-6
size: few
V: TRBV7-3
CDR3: CASSLTGDGSPLHF

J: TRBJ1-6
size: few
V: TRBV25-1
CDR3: CASSLRENSPLHF

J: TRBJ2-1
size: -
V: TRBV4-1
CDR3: CASSQDFHGREAYNEQFF

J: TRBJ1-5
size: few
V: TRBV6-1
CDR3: CASSGGTGGNQPQHF

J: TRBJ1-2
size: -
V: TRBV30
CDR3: CAWSRDRPYESYTF

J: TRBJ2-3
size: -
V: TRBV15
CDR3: CATSRDTRLAGGQDTQYF

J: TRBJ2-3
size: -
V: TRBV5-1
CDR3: CASREGLAAGTDTQYF